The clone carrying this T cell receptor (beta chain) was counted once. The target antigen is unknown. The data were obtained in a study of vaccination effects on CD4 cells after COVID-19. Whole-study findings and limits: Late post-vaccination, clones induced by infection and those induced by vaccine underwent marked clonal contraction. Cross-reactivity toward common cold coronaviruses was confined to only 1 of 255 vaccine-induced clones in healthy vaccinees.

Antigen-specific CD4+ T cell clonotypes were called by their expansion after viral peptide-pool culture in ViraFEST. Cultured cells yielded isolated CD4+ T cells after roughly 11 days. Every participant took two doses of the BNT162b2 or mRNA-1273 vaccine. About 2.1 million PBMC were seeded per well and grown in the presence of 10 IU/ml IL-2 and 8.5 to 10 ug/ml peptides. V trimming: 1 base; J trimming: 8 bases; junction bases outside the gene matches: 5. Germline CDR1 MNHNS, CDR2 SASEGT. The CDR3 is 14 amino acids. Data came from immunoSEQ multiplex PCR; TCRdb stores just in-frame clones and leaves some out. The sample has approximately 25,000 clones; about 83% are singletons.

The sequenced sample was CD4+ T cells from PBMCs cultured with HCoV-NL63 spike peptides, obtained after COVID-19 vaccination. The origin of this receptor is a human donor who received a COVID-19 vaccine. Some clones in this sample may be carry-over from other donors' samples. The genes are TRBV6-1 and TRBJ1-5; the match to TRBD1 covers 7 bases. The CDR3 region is CASSEGQGAEPQHF. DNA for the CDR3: TGTGCCAGCAGTGAAGGACAGGGAGCTGAGCCCCAGCATTTT.